Described below is a single T cell receptor beta chain sequence and its context. TCRdb keeps only in-frame clones here, not all; method: immunoSEQ multiplex PCR. The repertoire holds 350,000 to 450,000 clones, with 70% to 90% as singletons. These data originate in a study of blood T cell repertoires in COVID-19. This TCR was sampled from a woman in her sixties or seventies with COVID-19, enrolled during active disease. Sequenced: peripheral blood.

CDR3: CASSDPGGDMNTEAFF. The DNA of the CDR3 is TGTGCCAGCAGTGACCCCGGGGGGGACATGAACACTGAAGCTTTCTTT. V and J are TRBV6-1 and TRBJ1-1; D is possibly TRBD1 (6 bases). CDR1 is MNHNS, CDR2 SASEGT, per germline. This CDR3 contains 16 residues. V was cut by 3 bases and J by 0 bases, with 14 bases left in between.